This T cell receptor beta chain was profiled in a study of T cell repertoires in cytomegalovirus infection. Study-level information: From public TCR beta signatures came an indication of both CMV infection and matching HLA type. Study observations and caveats: In two of eight donors, the top clonotype was HLA-C-restricted CMV-specific. Public TCR beta family frequency separated CMV-and-HLA carriers, including in an independent cohort.

TCRdb fed the reads into MiXCR, producing one record per CDR3 protein. The table lists roughly 200,000 distinct CDR3 sequences, about 15% of them singletons. Worth noting for this clonotype: Its antigen remains unidentified.

CDR1 and CDR2 from the germline V gene are MNHEY and SVGEGT. J was trimmed by 5 bases and V by 7 bases; bases with no gene match: 8. The CDR3 consists of 14 residues. The source material was CD8+ T cells from PBMCs. This TCR was recovered from a human donor in good health (CMV status not recorded). Some clones in this sample may be carry-over from other donors' samples. The gene calls are TRBV6-2 or TRBV6-3 and TRBJ2-7; 10 bases are a match to TRBD1. CDR3 loop: CASNVGQGINEQYF. CDR3 DNA: TGTGCCAGCAATGTGGGACAGGGGATCAACGAGCAGTACTTC.